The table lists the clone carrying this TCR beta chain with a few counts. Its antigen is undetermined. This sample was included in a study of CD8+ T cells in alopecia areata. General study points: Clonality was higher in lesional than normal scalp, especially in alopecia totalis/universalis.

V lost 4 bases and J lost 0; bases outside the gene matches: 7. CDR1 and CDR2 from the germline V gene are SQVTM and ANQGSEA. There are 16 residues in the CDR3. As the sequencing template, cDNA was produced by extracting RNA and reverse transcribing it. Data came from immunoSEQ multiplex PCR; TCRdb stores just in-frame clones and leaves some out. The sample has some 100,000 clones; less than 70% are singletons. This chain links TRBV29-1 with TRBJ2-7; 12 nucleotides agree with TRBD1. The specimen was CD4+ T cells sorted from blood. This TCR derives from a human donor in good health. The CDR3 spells CSVGGTGGDHSYEQYF. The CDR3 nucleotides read TGCAGCGTTGGCGGGACAGGGGGCGATCACTCCTACGAGCAGTACTTC.